The 31 T cell receptor beta chains reported below all come from one sample, sequenced in a study of blood T cell repertoires in COVID-19. Clones were sequenced by immunoSEQ multiplex PCR, and TCRdb holds only the in-frame ones, with some missing. The table lists 200,000 or so clones, roughly 81% of them singletons. The sequenced sample consisted of peripheral blood. These receptors were collected from a woman of 80 years or more with COVID-19, enrolled during active disease.

V and J are TRBV5-6 and TRBJ1-3; D may be TRBD1 (6 bases). The CDR3 contains 15 residues. V lost 0 bases and J lost 3, with 10 bases in between. CDR1 is SGHDT and CDR2 is YYEEEE in the germline V gene. The CDR3 sequence: CASSLELGGGNTIYF. CDR3 nucleotide sequence: TGTGCCAGCAGCTTGGAACTAGGGGGTGGAAACACCATATATTTT.

V is TRBV28 and J is TRBJ1-5, with 8 bases fitting TRBD1. The CDR3 is 15 residues long. Germline V gene lookup returns CDR1 MDHEN and CDR2 SYDVKM. V lost 5 bases and J lost 0; bases outside the gene matches: 3. The CDR3 region has the DNA TGTGCCAGCAGTATGACAGGGGATAGCAATCAGCCCCAGCATTTT. This translates into CASSMTGDSNQPQHF. The full variable domain, completed using reference TRBV28 and TRBJ1-5, is DVKVTQSSRYLVKRTGEKVFLECVQDMDHENMFWYRQDPGLGLRLIYFSYDVKMKEKGDIPEGYSVSREKKERFSLILESASTNQTSMYLCASSMTGDSNQPQHFGDGTRLSIL.

The chain employs TRBV19 and TRBJ1-1; 12 nucleotides align to TRBD1. CDR1 and CDR2 from the germline V gene are LNHDA and SQIVND (reference sequence). The CDR3 consists of 16 residues. The junction had 5 bases not matched to a gene; V was cut back by 5 bases and J by 1 base. Here the CDR3 DNA reads TGTGCCAGTAGTCAAGGGACAGGGGGCGGGAACACTGAAGCTTTCTTT. Its translation is CASSQGTGGGNTEAFF.

This chain connects TRBV4-1 to TRBJ2-3, with a possible D match to TRBD1 (5 bases). CDR3 length: 15 amino acids. V was pared by 5 bases and J by 4 bases, with 16 bases between. The germline V gene encodes CDR1 MGHRA and CDR2 YSYEKL. DNA for the CDR3: TGCGCCAGCAGCTTACAGGTCCGGGCCCCAGATACGCAGTATTTT. It yields the protein CASSLQVRAPDTQYF.

To note about this clone: This same CDR3 is encoded by further DNA sequences in the sample. The gene calls are TRBV5-1 and TRBJ2-7; TRBD1 matches 11 bases. V gave up 4 bases and J gave up 7 bases; unmatched junction bases: 7. Germline loops: CDR1 SGHRS, CDR2 YFSETQ. This CDR3 region has 14 residues. CDR3 nucleotides: TGCGCCAGCAGCCTAGGACAGGGGGCACGGGAGCAGTACTTC. As protein: CASSLGQGAREQYF.

The V call is TRBV14, the J call TRBJ2-5, with D maybe TRBD1 (6 bases). The CDR3 totals 14 residues. Trimming removed 2 bases at V and 3 bases at J, with 10 bases between. Germline CDR1 reads SGHDN; CDR2 reads FVKESK. The CDR3 bases are TGTGCCAGCAGCCAACCGAGGACAGAAGAGACCCAGTACTTC. Translating it yields CASSQPRTEETQYF.

The V and J genes are TRBV5-6 and TRBJ1-4, with D perhaps matching TRBD1 (5 bases). The CDR3 consists of 15 residues. The germline V gene encodes CDR1 SGHDT and CDR2 YYEEEE. V lost 0 bases, J lost 3 bases, and 9 bases lay in between. Here the CDR3 reads CASSLEGPANEKLFF. The CDR3 DNA is TGTGCCAGCAGCTTGGAGGGGCCAGCTAATGAAAAACTGTTTTTT.

The J gene is TRBJ2-7, the V gene TRBV5-4, with 11 bases lining up with TRBD1. V shed 4 bases and J 3 bases; nucleotides not matched to a gene: 9. The CDR3 contains 16 residues. The germline V gene has CDR1 SGHNT and CDR2 YYREEE (reference sequence). The CDR3 protein is CASSTFSGTGGYEQYF. In nucleotides, the CDR3 is TGTGCCAGCAGCACTTTTTCCGGGACAGGGGGCTACGAGCAGTACTTC. Full variable domain (rest looked up from reference TRBV5-4 and TRBJ2-7): ETGVTQSPTHLIKTRGQQVTLRCSSQSGHNTVSWYQQALGQGPQFIFQYYREEENGRGNFPPRFSGLQFPNYSSELNVNALELDDSALYLCASSTFSGTGGYEQYFGPGTRLTVT.

This chain links TRBV5-1 with TRBJ2-3; D gene uncertain. Germline V lookup: CDR1 SGHRS, CDR2 YFSETQ. The V end was cut by 0 bases, the J end by 2 bases, with 10 bases between. The CDR3 contains 15 residues. The CDR3 sequence: CASSLASPVTDTQYF. CDR3 bases: TGCGCCAGCAGCTTGGCGTCTCCCGTCACAGATACGCAGTATTTT. The entire variable domain, with the rest obtained from reference TRBV5-1 and TRBJ2-3, is as follows: KAGVTQTPRYLIKTRGQQVTLSCSPISGHRSVSWYQQTPGQGLQFLFEYFSETQRNKGNFPGRFSGRQFSNSRSEMNVSTLELGDSALYLCASSLASPVTDTQYFGPGTRLTVL.

The chain combines TRBV11-3 with TRBJ1-6; 9 bases are a match to TRBD1. The CDR3 consists of 14 residues. V lost 7 bases and J lost 9; bases outside the gene matches: 7. In germline, CDR1 is SGHNT, CDR2 YENEEA. The CDR3 reads CASTLGTGLSPLHF. The DNA for the CDR3 is TGTGCCAGCACCCTTGGGACAGGGCTTTCACCCCTCCACTTT.

The rearrangement joins TRBV3-1 (or the pseudogene TRBV3-2) to TRBJ2-5, with 7 bases that match TRBD2. This CDR3 region has 17 residues. V lost 1 base to trimming and J lost 0 bases; unmatched junction nucleotides: 8. Looked up from germline, CDR1 is LGHDT and CDR2 is YNNKEL (reference sequence). CDR3 loop: CASSQGEEAGHQETQYF. The CDR3, as DNA: TGTGCCAGCAGCCAAGGGGAAGAAGCGGGGCACCAAGAGACCCAGTACTTC.

This chain links TRBV6-5 with TRBJ2-6; D possibly corresponds to TRBD2 (6 bases). Trimming stripped 7 bases from V and 4 bases from J, with 14 bases between. The CDR3 totals 15 residues. Germline V gene lookup returns CDR1 MNHEY and CDR2 SVGAGI. The CDR3 nucleotides are TGTGCCAGCACCATGCGCGGGGTCGGGGCCAACGTCCTGACTTTC. It is translated as CASTMRGVGANVLTF.

This sequence joins TRBV29-1 and TRBJ2-3, with a tentative D call TRBD2 (7 bases). Trimming left V 6 bases short and J 5 bases short, with 15 bases between. The CDR3 runs 13 residues. Germline values: CDR1 SQVTM, CDR2 ANQGSEA. DNA of the CDR3: TGCAGCGTGAGGGGGGGAGGGAGAGATACGCAGTATTTT. Its protein is CSVRGGGRDTQYF.

This clone was seen a handful of times. V and J are TRBV2 and TRBJ2-7, with no clear D. The CDR3 is made up of 11 amino acids. Germline lookup yields CDR1 SNHLY and CDR2 FYNNEI. V gave up 6 bases and J gave up 9 bases, with 12 bases separating them. In nucleotides, the CDR3 is TGTGCCAGCAGCGTTATAACGGGGCAGTACTTC. As protein: CASSVITGQYF.

The V call is TRBV11-2, the J call TRBJ2-5; D unresolved. Germline V gene sequence: CDR1 SGHAT, CDR2 FQNNGV. V lost 5 bases to trimming and J lost 1 base, with 8 bases between them. This CDR3 is 13 amino acids long. DNA of the CDR3: TGTGCCAGCAGCGCTCGAGGCCAAGAGACCCAGTACTTC. It specifies CASSARGQETQYF. Drawing the rest from reference TRBV11-2 and TRBJ2-5, the complete variable domain is EAGVAQSPRYKIIEKRQSVAFWCNPISGHATLYWYQQILGQGPKLLIQFQNNGVVDDSQLPKDRFSAERLKGVDSTLKIQPAKLEDSAVYLCASSARGQETQYFGPGTRLLVL.

V and J are TRBV4-2 and TRBJ2-7; 7 bases fit TRBD2. J gave up 0 bases and V 1 base, and 3 bases lay outside the gene matches. The CDR3 contains 15 residues. Germline V lookup: CDR1 LGHNA, CDR2 YNFKEQ. CDR3 sequence reads: CASSQVAGVSYEQYF. CDR3 DNA sequence: TGTGCCAGCAGCCAAGTGGCGGGGGTCTCCTACGAGCAGTACTTC.

The chain has TRBV18 and TRBJ1-6; TRBD1 might be the D (6 bases). CDR3 length: 15 residues. Germline CDR1 is KGHSH and CDR2 is LQKENI. The ends were cut back, 2 bases at V and 10 bases at J, with 15 bases in the middle. CDR3 sequence reads: CASSPAWGLDSPLHF. CDR3 sequence (DNA): TGTGCCAGCTCACCAGCGTGGGGGCTCGACTCACCCCTCCACTTT.

The rearrangement uses TRBV27 and TRBJ1-2, with D possibly TRBD1 on 6 matching bases. Germline values: CDR1 MNHEY, CDR2 SMNVEV (reference sequence). V dropped 4 bases and J dropped 7 bases, with 16 bases sitting between them. This CDR3 is 14 amino acids long. The chain's CDR3 is CASSSTGIPGGYTF. As DNA, the CDR3 is TGTGCCAGCAGTTCAACAGGGATACCGGGTGGCTACACCTTC.

CDR3 residues: CASSMAPSTDTQYF. In DNA, the CDR3 is TGTGCCAGTAGTATGGCTCCCAGCACAGATACGCAGTATTTT. V gene TRBV19 combines with J gene TRBJ2-3; no definite D call. V lost 3 bases to trimming and J lost 0 bases, with 7 bases between them. CDR3 length: 14 residues. CDR1 and CDR2 (germline): LNHDA, SQIVND (reference sequence).

V gene TRBV28 combines with J gene TRBJ1-5; TRBD1 agrees at 7 bases. The germline gives CDR1 MDHEN, CDR2 SYDVKM. CDR3 length: 16 residues. The J segment lost 4 bases and the V segment lost 1 base, leaving 7 bases of the junction unmatched. In DNA form, the CDR3 reads TGTGCCAGCAGTTTATCTCCAGGGGGTTTTAATCAGCCCCAGCATTTT. This sequence encodes CASSLSPGGFNQPQHF.

The chain has TRBV12-5 and TRBJ1-1; the match to TRBD1 covers 7 bases. Germline V gene data show CDR1 as LGHNT and CDR2 as FRNRAP. The junction had 7 bases not matched to a gene; V was cut back by 5 bases and J by 1 base. The CDR3 covers 15 residues. The CDR3 sequence: CASGNRQGGNTEAFF. CDR3 DNA: TGTGCTAGTGGTAATCGACAGGGAGGGAACACTGAAGCTTTCTTT.

This clone was seen only a few times. The chain carries TRBV19 and TRBJ1-5; TRBD1 might be the D (5 bases). The germline gives CDR1 LNHDA, CDR2 SQIVND (reference sequence). The CDR3 runs 16 residues. Trimming cost V 7 bases and J 5 bases, with 21 bases left between them. In nucleotides, the CDR3 is TGTGCCAGTACCGCCCTCGGGGGACGGATTTATCAGCCCCAGCATTTT. This codes for CASTALGGRIYQPQHF. Full variable domain (outside the CDR3, taken from reference TRBV19 and TRBJ1-5): DGGITQSPKYLFRKEGQNVTLSCEQNLNHDAMYWYRQDPGQGLRLIYYSQIVNDFQKGDIAEGYSVSREKKESFPLTVTSAQKNPTAFYLCASTALGGRIYQPQHFGDGTRLSIL.

The chain couples TRBV2 to TRBJ1-2; no clear D. V dropped 5 bases and J dropped 5 bases, with 12 bases sitting between them. Germline CDR1 is SNHLY and CDR2 is FYNNEI. This CDR3 is built from 13 residues. CDR3: CASSWQEVYGYTF. Here the CDR3 DNA reads TGTGCCAGCAGTTGGCAGGAGGTTTATGGCTACACCTTC.

Details on this clone: Within the sample, other DNA sequences also encode this same CDR3. This chain joins TRBV30 and TRBJ1-6; 7 bases fit TRBD1. This CDR3 region has 14 residues. After removal of 1 base from V and 5 bases from J, the junction contained 2 bases not matched to a gene. CDR1 is GTSNPN and CDR2 is SVGIG in the germline V gene (reference sequence). In DNA form, the CDR3 reads TGTGCCTGGAGTGGAGGACAGGATAATTCACCCCTCCACTTT. This sequence encodes CAWSGGQDNSPLHF.

The chain is built from TRBV3-1 (or the pseudogene TRBV3-2) and TRBJ2-7, with unresolved D. Per germline, CDR1 LGHDT and CDR2 YNNKEL (reference sequence). The ends were cut back, 0 bases at V and 0 bases at J, with 9 bases in the middle. The CDR3 has 15 residues. CDR3 bases: TGTGCCAGCAGCCAAGATCCAGATCCCTCCTACGAGCAGTACTTC. It is translated as CASSQDPDPSYEQYF.

The chain carries TRBV7-9 and TRBJ2-5; a weak D match, TRBD2 (6 bases). With 5 bases removed from V and 4 bases from J, the gap between germline ends came to 14 bases. The CDR3 covers 14 residues. Germline V gives CDR1 SEHNR, CDR2 FQNEAQ (reference sequence). As DNA, the CDR3 is TGTGCCAGCAGCAGACCAGCGGGTTCAGAGACCCAGTACTTC. Encoded protein: CASSRPAGSETQYF. The whole variable domain, filled in from reference TRBV7-9 and TRBJ2-5, reads DTGVSQNPRHKITKRGQNVTFRCDPISEHNRLYWYRQTLGQGPEFLTYFQNEAQLEKSRLLSDRFSAERPKGSFSTLEIQRTEQGDSAMYLCASSRPAGSETQYFGPGTRLLVL.

V is TRBV5-1 and J is TRBJ1-6; D is unresolved. The ends were cut back, 0 bases at V and 3 bases at J, with 13 bases in the middle. The CDR3 runs to 17 residues. CDR1 is SGHRS and CDR2 is YFSETQ in the germline V gene. This CDR3 is CASSLGWVGGYNSPLHF. For the CDR3, the DNA is TGCGCCAGCAGCTTGGGCTGGGTCGGAGGCTATAATTCACCCCTCCACTTT.

This clone was counted a single time. This chain uses TRBV5-4 with TRBJ2-7; maybe TRBD2 (6 bases). V was pared by 0 bases and J by 5 bases, with 12 bases between. The CDR3 consists of 14 residues. Germline lookup yields CDR1 SGHNT and CDR2 YYREEE (reference sequence). The CDR3 sequence is CASSLDWGEDEQYF. In DNA form, the CDR3 reads TGTGCCAGCAGCTTGGACTGGGGGGAGGACGAGCAGTACTTC. Complete variable domain (other parts from reference TRBV5-4 and TRBJ2-7): ETGVTQSPTHLIKTRGQQVTLRCSSQSGHNTVSWYQQALGQGPQFIFQYYREEENGRGNFPPRFSGLQFPNYSSELNVNALELDDSALYLCASSLDWGEDEQYFGPGTRLTVT.

V is TRBV18 and J is TRBJ1-5; D possibly corresponds to TRBD1 (6 bases). Trimming removed 3 bases from V and 8 bases from J, with 11 bases in between. This CDR3 is 13 amino acids long. Germline values: CDR1 KGHSH, CDR2 LQKENI. The CDR3 bases are TGTGCCAGCTCACCCAACAGGGATGAGCCCCAGCATTTT. Residues: CASSPNRDEPQHF. The whole variable domain, filled in from reference TRBV18 and TRBJ1-5, reads NAGVMQNPRHLVRRRGQEARLRCSPMKGHSHVYWYRQLPEEGLKFMVYLQKENIIDESGMPKERFSAEFPKEGPSILRIQQVVRGDSAAYFCASSPNRDEPQHFGDGTRLSIL.

This chain connects TRBV19 to TRBJ1-6; D is possibly TRBD1 (5 bases). CDR1 is LNHDA and CDR2 is SQIVND in the germline V gene (reference sequence). V gave up 5 bases and J gave up 7 bases, with 9 bases separating them. The CDR3 runs 13 residues. CDR3 nucleotide sequence: TGTGCCAGTAGTCGGACACCGAATTCACCCCTCCACTTT. Protein product: CASSRTPNSPLHF.

The chain is built from TRBV29-1 and TRBJ1-1; D not resolved. Trimming left V 4 bases short and J 0 bases short, with 12 bases between. The CDR3 sequence is 14 residues long. Germline values: CDR1 SQVTM, CDR2 ANQGSEA. CDR3 region: CSVGASVMNTEAFF. The DNA of the CDR3 is TGCAGCGTTGGCGCGTCTGTCATGAACACTGAAGCTTTCTTT.